This is a list of T cell receptor beta chains from one sample in a study of OX40 agonist ivuxolimab in advanced cancers. The protocol was immunoSEQ multiplex PCR, while the TCRdb copy is restricted to in-frame clones and leaves out a portion. The table shows almost 70,000 clones, with 70% to 90% occurring only once. Sequencing used CD4+ or CD8+ T cells sorted from blood, obtained in a trial of the OX40 agonist ivuxolimab. The receptors shown here come from an adult with an advanced solid tumor such as melanoma, head and neck, liver or kidney cancer. Both conserved end residues are part of each CDR3. A D gene is named only where the DNA matches it firmly. Clone size is given for some rows only: seen once, a few or many times, or a class if the clone is expanded.

TRBJ1-1 | TRBV5-6 | . | . | TGTGCCAGCAGTTTTCGAGGGACGGGGAACACTGAAGCTTTCTTT | CASSFRGTGNTEAFF
TRBJ1-1 | TRBV19 | TRBD1 | . | TGTGCCAGTAGACGGGACAGGGGGACTGAAGCTTTCTTT | CASRRDRGTEAFF
TRBJ2-5 | TRBV4-2 | . | . | TGTGCCAGCAGCCAAGACCCACTAATGGTGACCCAGTACTTC | CASSQDPLMVTQYF
TRBJ2-3 | TRBV27 | TRBD1 | . | TGTGCCAGTAGACAGGGGGCGCGCACAGATACGCAGTATTTT | CASRQGARTDTQYF
TRBJ2-5 | TRBV5-4 | . | . | TGTGCCAGCAGCTTGGGGGAAGAGACCCAGTACTTC | CASSLGEETQYF
TRBJ1-2 | TRBV15 | TRBD1 | . | TGTGCCACCAGCCGCGGTGGGACAGGGCTGGCCTATGGCTACACCTTC | CATSRGGTGLAYGYTF
TRBJ2-1 | TRBV7-7 | TRBD1 | . | TGTGCCAGCAGCCCCGGGACAGGGTCAAGCAATGAGCAGTTCTTC | CASSPGTGSSNEQFF
TRBJ2-7 | TRBV7-9 | TRBD1 | . | TGTGCCAGCAGCTTACGACAGGGGTCCTACGAGCAGTACTTC | CASSLRQGSYEQYF
TRBJ2-4 | TRBV6-5 | . | . | TGTGCCAGCAGTTTATCCGGGACCATAGCCAAAAACATTCAGTACTTC | CASSLSGTIAKNIQYF
TRBJ1-6 | TRBV5-1 | . | . | TGCGCCAGCAGCTTGAATAGTCAGTATAATTCACCCCTCCACTTT | CASSLNSQYNSPLHF
TRBJ2-3 | TRBV2 | TRBD2 | . | TGTGCCAGCACAAGAGCGGGGGGATCTAGCACAGATACGCAGTATTTT | CASTRAGGSSTDTQYF
TRBJ2-1 | TRBV7-2 | . | . | TGTGCCAGCAGCTTAGAGGGGAGGCGTGAGCAGTTCTTC | CASSLEGRREQFF
TRBJ2-3 | TRBV11-2 | . | . | TGTGCCAGCACCTTCGGACATGGCTTTCCGGATACGCAGTATTTT | CASTFGHGFPDTQYF
TRBJ2-7 | TRBV5-1 | TRBD1 | . | TGCGCCAGCAGCTTGGCAGGGGGCGACTACGAGCAGTACTTC | CASSLAGGDYEQYF
TRBJ1-2 | TRBV18 | TRBD1 | . | TGTGCCAGCTCACCGACAGGGGGAGCCTCTAACTATGGCTACACCTTC | CASSPTGGASNYGYTF
TRBJ2-2 | TRBV5-1 | . | . | TGCGCCAGCAGTTGGGCCCCGGGGGACGGGGAGCTGTTTTTT | CASSWAPGDGELFF
TRBJ2-1 | TRBV7-9 | TRBD1 | . | TGTGCCAGCAGCGCGGACAGGGGAGGTAGGGATGAGCAGTTCTTC | CASSADRGGRDEQFF
TRBJ2-3 | TRBV7-2 | . | . | TGTGCCAGCAGCCCCCTGAGGAGCACAGATACGCAGTATTTT | CASSPLRSTDTQYF
TRBJ1-1 | TRBV6-6 | . | . | TGTGCCAGCAGTTACTCGATTAATACTGAAGCTTTCTTT | CASSYSINTEAFF
TRBJ1-2 | TRBV5-5 | . | . | TGTGCCCCCCCCGGCTACACCTTC | CAPPGYTF
TRBJ1-5 | TRBV7-9 | TRBD1 | . | TGTGCCAGCAGCGCGAATACCGGGACAGGGGATCAGCCCCAGCATTTT | CASSANTGTGDQPQHF
TRBJ1-2 | TRBV7-2 | . | . | TGTGCCAGCAGCTTACTGTTTGGTAACTATGGCTACACCTTC | CASSLLFGNYGYTF
TRBJ1-1 | TRBV5-4 | TRBD1 | . | TGTGCCAGCAGTTTGCAGGAGGGACAGAGGAACACTGAAGCTTTCTTT | CASSLQEGQRNTEAFF
TRBJ2-2 | TRBV12-5 | . | . | TGTGCTAGTGGTTTGGGGGGAACCGGGGAGCTGTTTTTT | CASGLGGTGELFF
TRBJ1-3 | TRBV11-2 | . | once | TGTGCCAGCAGCTTAGCCCCAAACACCATATATTTT | CASSLAPNTIYF
TRBJ1-1 | TRBV29-1 | . | . | TGCAGCGCTGCGGGACCGGGGACTGAAGCTTTCTTT | CSAAGPGTEAFF
TRBJ2-3 | TRBV20-1 | . | . | TGCAGTGCTCCCGAGGGCTATACGCAGTATTTT | CSAPEGYTQYF
TRBJ2-4 | TRBV15 | . | . | TGTGCCACCAGCAGAGAAAGGGGGGGATGGAACATTCAGTACTTC | CATSRERGGWNIQYF
TRBJ2-7 | TRBV29-1 | TRBD1 | . | TGCAGCGTTGGAAGTTTACAGGGGGCACACGAGCAGTACTTC | CSVGSLQGAHEQYF
TRBJ2-6 | TRBV19 | TRBD1 | . | TGTGCCAGTAGTCCCCAACAGGGGGCAGCTGGGGCCAACGTCCTGACTTTC | CASSPQQGAAGANVLTF
TRBJ2-2 | TRBV6-5 | . | . | TGTGCCAGCATGAGGGTGAACACCGGGGAGCTGTTTTTT | CASMRVNTGELFF
TRBJ2-1 | TRBV6-5 | . | . | TGTGCCAGCAGTTACGGGGGCGAGGGAAGGAATGAGCAGTTCTTC | CASSYGGEGRNEQFF
TRBJ1-1 | TRBV6-5 | . | few | TGTGCCAGCAGCATAAGGGTAGAAACTGAAGCTTTCTTT | CASSIRVETEAFF
TRBJ1-5 | TRBV7-8 | . | . | TGTGCCAGCAGCTTAGCGTGGGAGGGCAATCAGCCCCAGCATTTT | CASSLAWEGNQPQHF
TRBJ2-7 | TRBV6-1 | . | . | TGTGCCAGCAGTGAAGCGCTTCGGGCATACGAGCAGTACTTC | CASSEALRAYEQYF
TRBJ2-2 | TRBV19 | . | once | TGTGCCAGTAGTACAATCGGGATGGCGAACACCGGGGAGCTGTTTTTT | CASSTIGMANTGELFF
TRBJ2-5 | TRBV6-5 | . | . | TGTGCCAGCAGTTCGGGCCCGACCGGGGCAGAGACCCAGTACTTC | CASSSGPTGAETQYF
TRBJ1-3 | TRBV4-1 | . | . | TGCGCCAGCAGCCCCTCGTTTTCTATCCCGGCAGGAGGAGGAGGAAACACCATATATTTT | CASSPSFSIPAGGGGNTIYF
TRBJ1-2 | TRBV6-6 | . | . | TGTGCCAGCAGTCGGGACAAGGAGTATGGCTACACCTTC | CASSRDKEYGYTF
TRBJ1-1 | TRBV4-1 | . | . | TGCGCCAGCAGCCAAGGACGCATGAACACTGAAGCTTTCTTT | CASSQGRMNTEAFF
TRBJ2-2 | TRBV6-1 | . | . | TGTGCCAGCACTTTACAGGCAAACACCGGGGAGCTGTTTTTT | CASTLQANTGELFF
TRBJ2-7 | TRBV10-1 | TRBD1 | . | TGCGCCCGTTTCGCTACGGGACAGGAGACCTACGAGCAGTACTTC | CARFATGQETYEQYF
TRBJ1-5 | TRBV2 | . | . | TGTGCCAGCAGACGAGGGGGGGATCAGCCCCAGCATTTT | CASRRGGDQPQHF
TRBJ2-7 | TRBV5-4 | . | . | TGTGCCAGCAGCTTGGAGGGAAGGGCGGGGACCGGCTCCTACGAGCAGTACTTC | CASSLEGRAGTGSYEQYF
TRBJ2-5 | TRBV9 | . | . | TGTGCCAGCAGCGTAGCCTCGGGTCGGCGGCTCCGGGAGACCCAGTACTTC | CASSVASGRRLRETQYF